The TCR beta chain described here comes from a study of cytomegalovirus exposure and HLA in healthy donors. Between the trimmed V and J ends, which lost 8 bases and 5 bases, there was a span of 18 bases. Germline CDR1 is PRHDT and CDR2 is FYEKMQ (reference sequence). The CDR3 extends over 14 amino acids. 13 Jbeta primers and 60 Vbeta primers were used for the PCR. Using immunoSEQ multiplex PCR, the repertoire was profiled, and TCRdb retains in-frame clones only, with some absent. The sample comprises some 65,000 clones, approximately 67% of which are singletons, and roughly 2.8% rests with the top ten. About this clone itself: Its matching antigen is unknown.

Study-wide points: Cytomegalovirus status was reportedly diagnosed by the classifier with high sensitivity and specificity. A later analysis linked a missense DCLRE1C variant to TCR beta V- and J-gene trimming.

The material sequenced was PBMCs. The chain recombines TRBV13 with TRBJ2-5; possible D gene TRBD2, 6 bases. The sequence derives from a man aged 25 to 40 in good health and CMV-seronegative. The CDR3 here is CASCLAGKSETQYF. The CDR3 DNA is TGTGCCAGCTGCCTCGCGGGGAAATCGGAGACCCAGTACTTC.